This passage covers 25 T cell receptor beta chains from one sample sequenced in a study of T cell responses to AZD1222 COVID-19 vaccine. TCRdb keeps only in-frame clones here, not all; method: immunoSEQ multiplex PCR. The top ten clones hold about 4.7% of a sample with 30,000 to 35,000 clones, 78% of them seen once. This specimen consisted of peripheral blood, obtained 28 days after the second AZD1222 dose. The receptors derive from an adult who received the AZD1222 COVID-19 vaccine.

The J gene is TRBJ2-3, the V gene TRBV19; perhaps TRBD1 as D (5 bases). The CDR3 has 16 residues. V gave up 4 bases and J gave up 0 bases, with 14 bases separating them. CDR1 and CDR2 (germline): LNHDA, SQIVND (reference sequence). The CDR3 bases are TGTGCCAGTAGTAAGCAGGGATCTCCTAGCACAGATACGCAGTATTTT. It encodes CASSKQGSPSTDTQYF.

This clone was counted only a few times. The gene calls are TRBV10-2 and TRBJ2-5; D may be TRBD1 (5 bases). The germline V gene encodes CDR1 WSHSY and CDR2 SAAADI. This CDR3 has 13 amino acids. V was shortened by 2 bases and J by 5 bases, with 9 bases between the two germline ends. The CDR3 coding sequence is TGCGCCAGCAGTGAGAGGGGTCGGGAGACCCAGTACTTC. Its translation: CASSERGRETQYF.

J is TRBJ1-2 and V is TRBV4-1; D gene uncertain. Germline loops: CDR1 MGHRA, CDR2 YSYEKL. The CDR3 covers 15 residues. The V end was cut by 0 bases, the J end by 9 bases, with 17 bases between. In DNA form, the CDR3 reads TGCGCCAGCAGCCAAGAAGTACCCACCGCCGGCCGCTACACCTTC. It encodes CASSQEVPTAGRYTF.

The chain is built from TRBV2 and TRBJ1-5; a weak D match, TRBD1 (6 bases). Trimming stripped 5 bases from V and 3 bases from J, with 20 bases between. This CDR3 contains 17 residues. Germline lookup yields CDR1 SNHLY and CDR2 FYNNEI. CDR3 nucleotides: TGTGCCAGCAGTCCTGACTTACAGGGCCGAGACAATCAGCCCCAGCATTTT. Its protein is CASSPDLQGRDNQPQHF.

The chain is built from TRBV11-3 and TRBJ2-2; D not certain. CDR3 size: 14 residues. V lost 8 bases to trimming and J lost 7 bases, with 17 bases between them. CDR1 is SGHNT and CDR2 is YENEEA in the germline V gene. The CDR3 sequence: CASQQIVSRGELFF. CDR3 sequence (DNA): TGTGCCAGCCAACAAATCGTTAGTCGCGGGGAGCTGTTTTTT.

This clone was seen only a few times. The gene calls are TRBV4-2 and TRBJ2-3; D might be TRBD2 (7 bases). Per the germline V gene, CDR1 is LGHNA and CDR2 is YNFKEQ. Trimming left V 0 bases short and J 4 bases short, with 14 bases between. The CDR3 runs 16 residues. The CDR3 DNA follows: TGTGCCAGCAGCCAAGATCGGGGGAGGGGGTCAGATACGCAGTATTTT. The encoded protein is CASSQDRGRGSDTQYF.

The V call is TRBV6-5, the J call TRBJ1-5; TRBD1 matches at 8 bases. The CDR3 is made up of 15 amino acids. Germline V gene data show CDR1 as MNHEY and CDR2 as SVGAGI. V was clipped by 6 bases and J by 2 bases; unmatched bases: 6. The CDR3 spells CASSLTGVGNQPQHF. CDR3 in DNA: TGTGCCAGCAGCCTGACAGGGGTCGGCAATCAGCCCCAGCATTTT.

The genes are TRBV18 and TRBJ2-3, with TRBD2 identical over 14 bases. The CDR3 length is 15 residues. Losses at the gene ends were 6 bases for V and 5 bases for J; bases not matched to a gene: 4. Germline CDR1 reads KGHSH; CDR2 reads LQKENI. The CDR3 is CASSRGLAGGDTQYF. DNA of the CDR3: TGTGCCAGCTCCCGAGGACTAGCGGGGGGAGATACGCAGTATTTT.

This clone was counted only a few times. The J gene is TRBJ1-1, the V gene TRBV5-5; no firm D call. V was clipped by 0 bases and J by 0 bases, with 15 bases between them. Looked up from germline, CDR1 is SGHKS and CDR2 is YYEKEE (reference sequence). This CDR3 has 17 residues. CDR3 sequence: CASSLAGSSVLNTEAFF. DNA of the CDR3: TGTGCCAGCAGCTTGGCCGGTAGTTCGGTTTTGAACACTGAAGCTTTCTTT. The entire variable domain, with the rest obtained from reference TRBV5-5 and TRBJ1-1, is as follows: DAGVTQSPTHLIKTRGQQVTLRCSPISGHKSVSWYQQVLGQGPQFIFQYYEKEERGRGNFPDRFSARQFPNYSSELNVNALLLGDSALYLCASSLAGSSVLNTEAFFGQGTRLTVV.

The chain employs TRBV5-4 and TRBJ1-4, with D tentatively TRBD1 (5 bases). The CDR3 loop spans 14 amino acids. Germline CDR1 is SGHNT and CDR2 is YYREEE (reference sequence). Trimming took off 3 bases at V and 8 bases at J, with 14 bases between the two ends. DNA of the CDR3: TGTGCCAGCAGCTCCCGGCAGGGAGAGGAAAAACTGTTTTTT. It translates to CASSSRQGEEKLFF.

The rearrangement joins TRBV7-9 to TRBJ2-1; 7 nucleotides line up with TRBD2. Germline trimming cut 5 bases from V and 5 bases from J; bases unmatched to any gene: 6. There are 14 residues in the CDR3. The germline CDR1 and CDR2 sequences are SEHNR and FQNEAQ (reference sequence). The CDR3 is CASSRGTTNNEQFF. The CDR3 DNA is TGTGCCAGCAGCCGCGGGACTACCAACAATGAGCAGTTCTTC.

As concerns this clone: Other DNA sequences from this sample encode an identical CDR3 as well. V and J are TRBV7-2 and TRBJ1-3; TRBD1 is a possible D gene (6 bases). Trimming stripped 5 bases from V and 4 bases from J, with 9 bases between. The CDR3 totals 13 residues. Germline values: CDR1 SGHTA, CDR2 FQGNSA. The DNA for the CDR3 is TGTGCCAGCAGCCCCGGACAGGGAAACACCATATATTTT. Translating gives CASSPGQGNTIYF. Supplemented by reference TRBV7-2 and TRBJ1-3, the full variable domain reads GAGVSQSPSNKVTEKGKDVELRCDPISGHTALYWYRQSLGQGLEFLIYFQGNSAPDKSGLPSDRFSAERTGGSVSTLTIQRTQQEDSAVYLCASSPGQGNTIYFGEGSWLTVV.

The rearrangement uses TRBV5-1 and TRBJ1-2; 8 bases are shared with TRBD1. Per the germline V gene, CDR1 is SGHRS and CDR2 is YFSETQ. J gave up 7 bases and V 4 bases, and 12 bases lay outside the gene matches. There are 15 residues in the CDR3. The CDR3 is CASSQTTDRVAGYTF. In DNA form, the CDR3 reads TGCGCCAGCAGCCAAACCACGGACAGGGTCGCTGGCTACACCTTC.

This clone has a handful of counts. The V gene is TRBV3-1 (or the pseudogene TRBV3-2), the J gene TRBJ1-2; no definite D call. V lost 3 bases to trimming and J lost 6 bases, with 11 bases between them. The germline V gene has CDR1 LGHDT and CDR2 YNNKEL (reference sequence). The CDR3 spans 13 residues. The CDR3 DNA is TGTGCCAGCAGCCAGGGATTTGCTAATGGCTACACCTTC. Protein product: CASSQGFANGYTF.

The rearrangement joins TRBV3-1 (or the pseudogene TRBV3-2) to TRBJ2-5; 9 bases align to TRBD2. The CDR3 has 16 amino acids. The trim removed 0 bases at V and 5 bases at J, leaving 7 bases unmatched. Germline loops: CDR1 LGHDT, CDR2 YNNKEL (reference sequence). In nucleotides, the CDR3 is TGTGCCAGCAGCCAAGAAAGAGCGGGGGGAAGGGAGACCCAGTACTTC. Translation gives CASSQERAGGRETQYF.

This chain uses TRBV6-4 with TRBJ2-3, with TRBD2 as a possible D gene (6 bases). Trimming removed 4 bases at V and 1 base at J, with 6 bases between. There are 13 residues in the CDR3. Germline V lookup: CDR1 MRHNA, CDR2 SNTAGT. CDR3 sequence: CASSAGGTDTQYF. DNA for the CDR3: TGTGCCAGCAGTGCGGGAGGCACAGATACGCAGTATTTT.

The CDR3 here is CASSISSSGANEQYF. Here the CDR3 DNA reads TGTGCCAGTAGTATTTCCTCTTCCGGGGCCAACGAGCAGTACTTC. The chain couples TRBV19 to TRBJ2-7, with D possibly being TRBD1 or TRBD2 (5 bases each). V lost 3 bases and J 5 bases, leaving 17 bases between the germline ends. Germline V gene lookup returns CDR1 LNHDA and CDR2 SQIVND (reference sequence). The CDR3 has 15 amino acids. Full variable domain (missing parts from reference TRBV19 and TRBJ2-7): DGGITQSPKYLFRKEGQNVTLSCEQNLNHDAMYWYRQDPGQGLRLIYYSQIVNDFQKGDIAEGYSVSREKKESFPLTVTSAQKNPTAFYLCASSISSSGANEQYFGPGTRLTVT.

The chain joins TRBV5-6 to TRBJ2-7, with a tentative D call TRBD1 (6 bases). V was shortened by 4 bases and J by 0 bases, with 8 bases between the two germline ends. CDR1 and CDR2 (germline): SGHDT, YYEEEE. The CDR3 spans 13 residues. The CDR3 bases are TGTGCCAGCAGCACGGACAGCTCCTACGAGCAGTACGTC. This sequence encodes CASSTDSSYEQYV.

CDR3 loop: CASRLTGPTGELFF. The CDR3, as DNA: TGTGCCAGCAGATTGACAGGGCCCACCGGGGAGCTGTTTTTT. The chain carries TRBV6-6 and TRBJ2-2, with 7 bases identical to TRBD1. CDR3 length: 14 amino acids. V gave up 6 bases and J gave up 4 bases; unmatched junction bases: 5. Germline V gene sequence: CDR1 MNHNY, CDR2 SVGAGI (reference sequence).

V gene TRBV7-9 combines with J gene TRBJ2-7, with D tentatively TRBD2 (6 bases). V was shortened by 5 bases and J by 0 bases, with 8 bases between the two germline ends. The V gene's germline CDR1 is SEHNR and CDR2 FQNEAQ (reference sequence). The CDR3 is 13 amino acids. The CDR3: CASSARDSYEQYV. The CDR3 region has the DNA TGTGCCAGCAGCGCGCGGGACTCCTACGAGCAGTACGTC.

The chain is built from TRBV5-1 and TRBJ1-5; D unresolved. Germline loops: CDR1 SGHRS, CDR2 YFSETQ. The CDR3 runs 16 residues. The V end lost 4 bases, the J end lost 7 bases, and 21 bases lay between the germline ends. CDR3 DNA: TGCGCCAGCAGCGAAGGTAGCCTTGGATCGTTACAGCCCCAGCATTTT. Protein sequence: CASSEGSLGSLQPQHF.

This clone was seen a single time. The chain has TRBV5-1 and TRBJ1-1; D is unclear. Germline V lookup: CDR1 SGHRS, CDR2 YFSETQ. Between the trimmed V and J ends, which lost 0 bases and 0 bases, there was a span of 9 bases. The CDR3 consists of 15 residues. The CDR3 loop is CASSLGLGMNTEAFF. CDR3 sequence (DNA): TGCGCCAGCAGCTTGGGCCTGGGTATGAACACTGAAGCTTTCTTT.

The V and J genes are TRBV19 and TRBJ1-6; tentatively, D is TRBD1 (5 bases). This CDR3 spans 14 amino acids. V was pared by 7 bases and J by 7 bases, with 14 bases between. CDR1 is LNHDA and CDR2 is SQIVND in the germline V gene (reference sequence). The CDR3 DNA is TGTGCCAGTACTGGGGCAGGGTTGAATTCACCCCTCCACTTT. Amino acids: CASTGAGLNSPLHF.

The chain uses TRBV28 and TRBJ2-3, with D perhaps matching TRBD1 or TRBD2 (6 bases each). Per germline, CDR1 MDHEN and CDR2 SYDVKM. V was pared by 3 bases and J by 7 bases, with 17 bases between. This CDR3 is 15 amino acids long. CDR3 residues: CASSLGGTTLNTQYF. CDR3 in DNA: TGTGCCAGCAGTTTGGGGGGCACGACCCTTAATACGCAGTATTTT.

In its sample, this clone was seen once. The chain carries TRBV19 and TRBJ1-5, with TRBD1 matching 9 bases. Trimming at V came to 4 bases and at J to 6 bases, leaving 4 bases not matched to a gene. This CDR3 has 14 amino acids. Germline V lookup: CDR1 LNHDA, CDR2 SQIVND (reference sequence). CDR3: CASSTDRGRQPQHF. CDR3 coding DNA: TGTGCCAGTAGTACGGACAGGGGTCGTCAGCCCCAGCATTTT.